Listed below are T cell receptor beta chains from one sample, sequenced in a study of CD4 T cells in relation to SARS-CoV-2 and coronaviruses. Antigens for these TCRs are unknown. Assay: immunoSEQ multiplex PCR; the TCRdb copy retains only in-frame clones and omits some. The sample has approximately 17,000 clones, more than 75% seen once. The sample was CD4+ T cells from PBMCs, cultured in vitro. The source is a human donor in good health. Each CDR3 is given with its conserved first and last residue. A D gene is named only where the DNA matches it firmly. A clone size is listed for some rows: how often the clone was seen (once, few, many), or a class if it is expanded.

J gene,D gene,V gene,clone size,CDR3 protein,CDR3 DNA
TRBJ1-2,NA,TRBV25-1,NA,CASTPGVGYTF,TGTGCCAGCACCCCAGGGGTTGGCTACACCTTC
TRBJ1-5,NA,TRBV19,NA,CASSIEGVGNQPQHF,TGTGCCAGTAGTATAGAGGGGGTAGGCAATCAGCCCCAGCATTTT
TRBJ2-7,NA,TRBV4-1,NA,CASSQLLAEYEQYF,TGCGCCAGCAGCCAATTACTAGCCGAATACGAGCAGTACTTC
TRBJ2-7,NA,TRBV5-1,NA,CASSLGLLSYEQYF,TGCGCCAGCAGCTTAGGACTACTCTCCTACGAGCAGTACTTC
TRBJ2-3,NA,TRBV5-6,NA,CASSLFSDTQYF,TGTGCCAGCAGCTTATTTTCAGATACGCAGTATTTT
TRBJ1-2,NA,TRBV6-5,NA,CASRARTATYGYTF,TGTGCCAGCAGGGCCCGGACAGCTACCTATGGCTACACCTTC
TRBJ2-1,NA,TRBV2,NA,CASSEGYRTYNEQFF,TGTGCCAGCAGTGAAGGGTACCGTACTTACAATGAGCAGTTCTTC
TRBJ2-1,TRBD1,TRBV11-3,once,CASSFAGQGNEQFF,TGTGCCAGCAGCTTCGCCGGACAGGGGAACGAGCAGTTCTTC
TRBJ2-1,NA,TRBV7-6,NA,CASSLAMEGIGVFF,TGTGCCAGCAGCTTAGCAATGGAAGGGATTGGTGTGTTCTTC
TRBJ2-1,NA,TRBV19,few,CASSRLTEQFF,TGTGCCAGTAGTCGACTTACCGAGCAGTTCTTC
TRBJ2-7,TRBD1,TRBV3-1/TRBV3-2,NA,CASSLRRQGPYEQYF,TGTGCCAGCAGCCTAAGACGACAGGGACCCTACGAGCAGTACTTC
TRBJ2-1,NA,TRBV20-1,few,CSASVWSSYNEQFF,TGCAGTGCTAGTGTCTGGAGCTCCTACAATGAGCAGTTCTTC
TRBJ1-5,TRBD1,TRBV28,NA,CASRAGDRRNQPQHF,TGTGCCAGCAGGGCAGGGGACAGGAGGAATCAGCCCCAGCATTTT
TRBJ1-1,NA,TRBV7-9,NA,CASSYLGPGTEAFF,TGTGCCAGCAGTTACTTGGGACCGGGAACTGAAGCTTTCTTT
TRBJ2-1,NA,TRBV27,NA,CASSYSYPRDEQFF,TGTGCCAGCAGTTACAGTTATCCGAGGGATGAGCAGTTCTTC
TRBJ2-1,TRBD2,TRBV6-1,NA,CASSVNLAGATNEQFF,TGTGCCAGCAGTGTGAACCTAGCGGGGGCAACTAATGAGCAGTTCTTC
TRBJ2-7,NA,TRBV6-5,NA,CASSYSGRGTYEQYF,TGTGCCAGCAGTTATTCGGGGAGAGGGACCTACGAGCAGTACTTC
TRBJ1-2,NA,TRBV19,few,CASSITPFYGYTF,TGTGCCAGTAGTATAACCCCATTCTATGGCTACACCTTC
TRBJ2-5,NA,TRBV7-9,NA,CASRENSGARWGQETQYF,TGTGCCAGCAGGGAAAATTCGGGGGCACGCTGGGGTCAAGAGACCCAGTACTTC
TRBJ2-7,TRBD1,TRBV28,NA,CASSFPPGQSFYEQYF,TGTGCCAGCAGTTTCCCCCCGGGACAGTCTTTTTACGAGCAGTACTTC
TRBJ1-1,NA,TRBV28,NA,CASLGRRHTEAFF,TGTGCCAGTCTCGGGCGTCGCCACACTGAAGCTTTCTTT
TRBJ2-1,NA,TRBV5-8,NA,CASSSGTLSSYNEQFF,TGTGCCAGCAGCTCGGGGACTTTGAGCTCCTACAATGAGCAGTTCTTC
TRBJ2-1,TRBD1,TRBV18,NA,CASSPPGTGYNEQFF,TGTGCCAGCTCACCACCGGGGACAGGGTACAATGAGCAGTTCTTC
TRBJ2-1,NA,TRBV7-2,NA,CASSLASRVGFEQFF,TGTGCCAGCAGCTTAGCGAGCCGGGTTGGATTTGAGCAGTTCTTC
TRBJ2-7,NA,TRBV7-9,NA,CASSLGEWSEQYF,TGTGCCAGCAGCTTGGGCGAGTGGTCCGAGCAGTACTTC
TRBJ1-4,NA,TRBV20-1,once,CSAGETNEKLFF,TGCAGTGCTGGTGAGACTAATGAAAAACTGTTTTTT
TRBJ1-2,NA,TRBV6-5,NA,CASSEGFGYTF,TGTGCCAGCAGCGAGGGGTTTGGCTACACCTTC
TRBJ2-7,TRBD2,TRBV23-1,NA,CASSPPGRGLGLQYF,TGCGCCAGCAGCCCCCCGGGTAGAGGACTAGGCCTGCAGTACTTC
TRBJ2-1,TRBD2,TRBV19,NA,CASSIVPSGIHNEQFF,TGTGCCAGTAGTATAGTCCCTAGCGGGATACACAATGAGCAGTTCTTC
TRBJ1-2,TRBD1,TRBV5-4,NA,CASSFRTGGDNYGYTF,TGTGCCAGCAGCTTTAGGACAGGGGGCGATAACTATGGCTACACCTTC
TRBJ2-7,TRBD1,TRBV5-1,NA,CASSKGQGAVDEQYF,TGCGCCAGCAGCAAGGGACAGGGGGCAGTGGACGAGCAGTACTTC
TRBJ1-2,NA,TRBV12-3/TRBV12-4,NA,CASSLGRYGYTF,TGTGCCAGCAGTTTGGGGAGGTATGGCTACACCTTC
TRBJ2-3,TRBD2,TRBV29-1,NA,CSAKILAGDSDTQYF,TGCAGCGCGAAGATACTAGCGGGAGACTCAGATACGCAGTATTTT
TRBJ2-3,TRBD2,TRBV5-4,few,CASSLDSGTSTDTQYF,TGTGCCAGCAGCTTGGATAGCGGGACTAGCACAGATACGCAGTATTTT
TRBJ2-1,TRBD2,TRBV5-1,NA,CASSFPSGRNEQFF,TGCGCCAGCAGCTTTCCTAGCGGGAGAAATGAGCAGTTCTTC
TRBJ2-7,NA,TRBV5-1,NA,CASSLSLGRTIYYEQYF,TGCGCCAGCAGCTTATCGTTGGGACGGACGATTTACTACGAGCAGTACTTC
TRBJ2-5,NA,TRBV5-1,few,CASSGGQYQETQYF,TGCGCCAGCAGCGGAGGACAGTACCAAGAGACCCAGTACTTC
TRBJ2-7,TRBD1,TRBV5-1,NA,CASSRGTLGTGSEQYF,TGCGCCAGCAGCAGGGGAACCCTCGGGACAGGGAGCGAGCAGTACTTC
TRBJ2-7,NA,TRBV10-3,NA,CANTREYGSYEQYF,TGTGCCAACACCAGGGAGTATGGATCCTACGAGCAGTACTTC
TRBJ2-1,TRBD2,TRBV6-5,few,CASSSTPGLANNEQFF,TGTGCCAGCAGTTCCACCCCCGGACTAGCAAACAATGAGCAGTTCTTC
TRBJ1-2,TRBD1,TRBV3-1/TRBV3-2,NA,CASSLGQDYGYTF,TGTGCCAGCAGCCTCGGACAGGACTATGGCTACACCTTC
TRBJ2-7,NA,TRBV19,NA,CASSPVLGGSYEQYF,TGTGCCAGTAGTCCTGTCTTGGGGGGCTCCTACGAGCAGTACTTC
TRBJ2-7,TRBD2,TRBV3-1/TRBV3-2,NA,CASGGTRGYEQYF,TGTGCCAGCGGGGGGACTAGGGGTTACGAGCAGTACTTC
TRBJ2-5,TRBD2,TRBV7-9,once,CASSIRLAGFETQYF,TGTGCCAGCAGCATACGGTTAGCGGGATTTGAGACCCAGTACTTC
TRBJ2-7,TRBD2,TRBV19,NA,CATSRLAGDITSFEQYF,TGTGCCACTTCCAGGCTAGCGGGAGATATAACCTCGTTCGAGCAGTACTTC
TRBJ2-1,TRBD2,TRBV19,NA,CASRGLAGRSSYNEQFF,TGTGCCAGTAGGGGCCTAGCGGGCCGAAGCTCCTACAATGAGCAGTTCTTC
TRBJ1-6,NA,TRBV3-1/TRBV3-2,NA,CASSPGFSGSPLHF,TGTGCCAGCAGCCCAGGGTTCTCAGGTTCACCCCTCCACTTT
TRBJ1-6,NA,TRBV20-1,NA,CSATEVSYNSPLHF,TGCAGTGCTACTGAAGTCTCCTATAATTCACCCCTCCACTTT
TRBJ1-1,TRBD1,TRBV15,NA,CATSRGEGANTEAFF,TGTGCCACCAGCAGAGGAGAGGGGGCCAACACTGAAGCTTTCTTT
TRBJ2-5,TRBD1,TRBV7-6,NA,CASSRTGGTGYQETQYF,TGTGCCAGCAGCCGGACAGGCGGGACAGGGTACCAAGAGACCCAGTACTTC